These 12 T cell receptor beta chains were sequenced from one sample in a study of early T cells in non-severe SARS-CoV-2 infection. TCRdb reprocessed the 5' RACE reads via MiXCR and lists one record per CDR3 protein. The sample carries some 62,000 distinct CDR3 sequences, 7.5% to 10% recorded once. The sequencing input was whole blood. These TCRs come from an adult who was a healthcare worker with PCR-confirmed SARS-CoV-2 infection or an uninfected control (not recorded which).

In DNA form, the CDR3 reads TGTGCCAGCAGTCCCCAACAGCGTTCCTACGAGCAGTACGTC. This encodes CASSPQQRSYEQYV. This rearrangement joins TRBV12-3 or TRBV12-4 to TRBJ2-7; D is ambiguous. The CDR3 totals 14 residues. V gave up 5 bases and J gave up 1 base, with 12 bases separating them.

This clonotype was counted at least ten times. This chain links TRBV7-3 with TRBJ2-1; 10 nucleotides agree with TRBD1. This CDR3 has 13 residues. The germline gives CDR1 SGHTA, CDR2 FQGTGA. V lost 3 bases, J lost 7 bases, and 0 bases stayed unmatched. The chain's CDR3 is CASSLGQGNEQFF. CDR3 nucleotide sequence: TGTGCCAGCAGCTTGGGACAGGGGAATGAGCAGTTCTTC. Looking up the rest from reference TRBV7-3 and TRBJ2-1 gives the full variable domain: GAGVSQTPSNKVTEKGKYVELRCDPISGHTALYWYRQSLGQGPEFLIYFQGTGAADDSGLPNDRFFAVRPEGSVSTLKIQRTERGDSAVYLCASSLGQGNEQFFGPGTRLTVL.

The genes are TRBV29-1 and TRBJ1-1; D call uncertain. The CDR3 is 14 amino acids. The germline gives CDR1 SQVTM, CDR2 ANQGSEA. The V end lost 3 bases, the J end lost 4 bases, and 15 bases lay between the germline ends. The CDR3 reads CSVDSPLRITEAFF. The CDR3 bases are TGCAGCGTTGATTCCCCATTGAGGATCACTGAAGCTTTCTTT.

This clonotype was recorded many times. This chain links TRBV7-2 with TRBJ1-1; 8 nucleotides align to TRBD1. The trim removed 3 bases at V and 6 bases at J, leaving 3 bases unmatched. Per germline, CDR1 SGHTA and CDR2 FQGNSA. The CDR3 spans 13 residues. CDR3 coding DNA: TGTGCCAGCAGCTTGGGACAGGCCGCTGAAGCTTTCTTT. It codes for CASSLGQAAEAFF.

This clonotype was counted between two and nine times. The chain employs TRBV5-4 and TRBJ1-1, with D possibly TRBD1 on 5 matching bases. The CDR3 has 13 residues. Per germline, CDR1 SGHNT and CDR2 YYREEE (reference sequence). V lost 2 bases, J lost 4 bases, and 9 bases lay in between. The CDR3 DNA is TGTGCCAGCAGCTTTTGGGGGGGCACTGAAGCTTTCTTT. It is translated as CASSFWGGTEAFF.

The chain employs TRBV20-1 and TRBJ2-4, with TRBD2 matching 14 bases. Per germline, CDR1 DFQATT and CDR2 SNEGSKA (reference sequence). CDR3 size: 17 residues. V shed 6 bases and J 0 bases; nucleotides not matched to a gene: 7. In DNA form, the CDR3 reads TGCAGTGCCTGGGGACTAGCGGGGGCCCTAGCCAAAAACATTCAGTACTTC. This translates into CSAWGLAGALAKNIQYF.

The CDR3 DNA reads TGTGCCAGCAGCTCGGTCCACGCCTCCTACAATGAGCAGTTCTTC. Translating it yields CASSSVHASYNEQFF. The chain combines TRBV7-7 with TRBJ2-1; unclear D gene. The CDR3 has 15 amino acids. Germline V lookup: CDR1 SSHAT, CDR2 FNYEAQ (reference sequence). V gave up 4 bases and J gave up 0 bases, with 10 bases separating them.

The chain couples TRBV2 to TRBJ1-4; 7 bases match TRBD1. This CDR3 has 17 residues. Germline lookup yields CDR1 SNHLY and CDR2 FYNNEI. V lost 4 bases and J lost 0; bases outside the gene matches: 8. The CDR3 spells CASSGDRREATNEKLFF. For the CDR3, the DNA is TGTGCCAGCAGTGGGGACAGAAGAGAGGCAACTAATGAAAAACTGTTTTTT.

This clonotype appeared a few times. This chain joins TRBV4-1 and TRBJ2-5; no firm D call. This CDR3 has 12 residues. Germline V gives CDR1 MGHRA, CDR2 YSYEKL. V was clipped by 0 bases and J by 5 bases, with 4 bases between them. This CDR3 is CASSQDKETQYF. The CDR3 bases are TGCGCCAGCAGCCAAGACAAGGAGACCCAGTACTTC.

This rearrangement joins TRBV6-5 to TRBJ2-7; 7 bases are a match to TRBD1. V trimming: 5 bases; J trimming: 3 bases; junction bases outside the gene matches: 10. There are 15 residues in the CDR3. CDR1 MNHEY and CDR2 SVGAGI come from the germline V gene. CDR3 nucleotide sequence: TGTGCCAGCAGTCCCAGACAGGGATTCTACTACGAGCAGTACGTC. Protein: CASSPRQGFYYEQYV.

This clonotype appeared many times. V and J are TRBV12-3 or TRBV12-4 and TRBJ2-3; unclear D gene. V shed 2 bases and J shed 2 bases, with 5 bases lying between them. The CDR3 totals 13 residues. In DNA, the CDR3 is TGTGCCAGCAGTTTAATTGACACAGATACGCAGTATTTT. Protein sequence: CASSLIDTDTQYF.

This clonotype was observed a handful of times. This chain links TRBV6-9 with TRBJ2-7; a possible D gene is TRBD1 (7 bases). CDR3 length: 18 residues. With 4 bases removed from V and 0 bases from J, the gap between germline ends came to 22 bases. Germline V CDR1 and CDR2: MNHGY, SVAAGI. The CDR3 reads CASSLWGLTGTSSYEQYV. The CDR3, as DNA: TGTGCCAGCAGTTTATGGGGACTGACAGGGACGAGCTCCTACGAGCAGTACGTC.